These 5 T cell receptor beta chains came from one sample sequenced in a study of blood T cell repertoires in COVID-19. Data came from immunoSEQ multiplex PCR; TCRdb stores just in-frame clones and leaves some out. The sample records 290,000 or so clones, approximately 78% being singletons. The specimen sequenced was PBMCs or T cells enriched from blood (not recorded which). The source of these receptors is a man aged 35 to 55 who had been exposed to COVID-19.

The V and J genes are TRBV2 and TRBJ1-5; 7 nucleotides match TRBD1. Per germline, CDR1 SNHLY and CDR2 FYNNEI. V shed 4 bases and J 3 bases; nucleotides not matched to a gene: 3. This CDR3 spans 14 amino acids. The CDR3 DNA reads TGTGCCAGCAGTGGGGACAGCCCCAATCAGCCCCAGCATTTT. It specifies CASSGDSPNQPQHF.

The chain couples TRBV7-9 to TRBJ1-4; D is ambiguous. CDR1 is SEHNR, CDR2 FQNEAQ, per germline (reference sequence). This CDR3 region has 11 residues. Trimming took 5 bases from V and 8 from J, leaving 6 bases between them. The CDR3 protein is CASSMGEKLFF. For the CDR3, the DNA is TGTGCCAGCAGCATGGGCGAAAAACTGTTTTTT.

The V and J genes are TRBV6-5 and TRBJ2-3; the D gene is possibly TRBD1 (5 bases). Trimming took off 7 bases at V and 2 bases at J, with 10 bases between the two ends. Germline assignment: CDR1 MNHEY and CDR2 SVGAGI. This CDR3 spans 13 amino acids. CDR3 loop: CASTDRFTDTQYF. The CDR3 DNA reads TGTGCCAGCACCGACAGATTCACAGATACGCAGTATTTT.

The chain uses TRBV12-3 or TRBV12-4 and TRBJ1-1, with D maybe TRBD1 (6 bases). Trimming took 5 bases from V and 7 from J, leaving 11 bases between them. The CDR3 is made up of 12 amino acids. DNA for the CDR3: TGTGCCAGCAGTCCTAAGGACAGTGAAGCTTTCTTT. This encodes CASSPKDSEAFF.

The gene calls are TRBV21-1 and TRBJ1-5; the D call of TRBD1 is as the table states it, not checked on the DNA. TRBV21-1 counts as a pseudogene. The CDR3 runs to 15 residues. This CDR3 reads CASTDRGRSNQPQHF. For the CDR3, the DNA is TGTGCCAGCACCGACAGGGGGCGAAGCAATCAGCCCCAGCATTTT.